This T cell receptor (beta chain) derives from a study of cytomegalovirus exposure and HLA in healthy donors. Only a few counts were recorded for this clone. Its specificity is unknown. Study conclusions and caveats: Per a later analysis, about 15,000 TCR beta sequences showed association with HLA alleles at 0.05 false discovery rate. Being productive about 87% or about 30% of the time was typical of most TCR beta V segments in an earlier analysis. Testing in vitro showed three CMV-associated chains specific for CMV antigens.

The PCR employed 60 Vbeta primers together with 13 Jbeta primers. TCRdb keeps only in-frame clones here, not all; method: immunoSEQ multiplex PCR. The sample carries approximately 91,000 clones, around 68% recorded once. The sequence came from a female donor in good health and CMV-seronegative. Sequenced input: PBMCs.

CDR3 protein: CASSLGTGEYNEQFF. CDR3 nucleotides: TGCGCCAGCAGCTTGGGGACAGGGGAGTACAATGAGCAGTTCTTC. The chain is built from TRBV5-1 and TRBJ2-1; 9 nucleotides align to TRBD1. Germline CDR1 is SGHRS and CDR2 is YFSETQ. V trimming: 0 bases; J trimming: 4 bases; junction bases outside the gene matches: 2. This CDR3 has 15 amino acids.